Presented here are 21 T cell receptor beta chains from one specimen sequenced in a study of PD-L1 blockade in urothelial cancer. Indicated time point: peripheral blood 6 weeks after treatment start. Generated by immunoSEQ multiplex PCR, the TCRdb table keeps only in-frame clones and is missing some. This sample yields around 110,000 clones, of which roughly 90% are seen a single time; 1.5% to 2% belongs to the top ten. The material was PBMCs, obtained around atezolizumab (anti-PD-L1) treatment. The source of these receptors is a man aged 60 to 75 with urothelial cancer.

The CDR3 here is CASSLAQTGFGTQYF. The CDR3 nucleotides are TGTGCCAGCAGCTTAGCTCAAACAGGGTTTGGGACCCAGTACTTC. V is TRBV7-7 and J is TRBJ2-5; TRBD1 might be the D (6 bases). The CDR3 totals 15 residues. Trimming stripped 0 bases from V and 7 bases from J, with 15 bases between. CDR1 and CDR2 from the germline V gene are SSHAT and FNYEAQ (reference sequence).

The J gene is TRBJ1-1, the V gene TRBV4-2; possible D gene TRBD1, 5 bases. Germline CDR1 reads LGHNA; CDR2 reads YNFKEQ. V was clipped by 1 base and J by 11 bases, with 11 bases between them. This CDR3 is 12 amino acids long. CDR3 DNA sequence: TGTGCCAGCAGCCAAGTCGGGGGGGAGGCTTTCTTT. It specifies CASSQVGGEAFF.

The chain carries TRBV7-6 and TRBJ2-5; 10 bases fit TRBD2. V shed 2 bases and J 2 bases; nucleotides not matched to a gene: 5. There are 16 residues in the CDR3. Germline V gene data show CDR1 as SGHVS and CDR2 as FNYEAQ. The CDR3 spells CASSLRASGGQETQYF. The CDR3 DNA is TGTGCCAGCAGCTTAAGGGCTAGCGGGGGTCAAGAGACCCAGTACTTC.

V and J are TRBV18 and TRBJ2-2; D is perhaps TRBD2 (5 bases). The CDR3 is made up of 14 amino acids. CDR1 and CDR2 from the germline V gene are KGHSH and LQKENI. Between the trimmed V and J ends, which lost 4 bases and 6 bases, there was a span of 12 bases. The CDR3 protein is CASSLDLGAGELFF. Here the CDR3 DNA reads TGTGCCAGCTCACTGGACTTGGGAGCCGGGGAGCTGTTTTTT.

This CDR3 is CASSRGQPSYGYTF. The CDR3 DNA sequence: TGTGCCAGCAGCCGCGGACAGCCTTCCTATGGCTACACCTTC. The rearrangement uses TRBV9 and TRBJ1-2; D is possibly TRBD1 (6 bases). CDR3 length: 14 residues. The germline gives CDR1 SGDLS, CDR2 YYNGEE. Trimming left V 4 bases short and J 4 bases short, with 14 bases between.

This sequence joins TRBV9 and TRBJ2-7; 7 nucleotides align to TRBD2. Germline CDR1 reads SGDLS; CDR2 reads YYNGEE. The V segment lost 4 bases and the J segment 0 bases; nucleotides outside the gene matches: 4. CDR3 length: 14 amino acids. The chain's CDR3 is CASSPLAYSYEQYF. In DNA, the CDR3 is TGTGCCAGCAGCCCACTAGCGTACTCCTACGAGCAGTACTTC.

The V and J genes are TRBV11-3 and TRBJ2-1, with 7 nucleotides matching TRBD2. V dropped 6 bases and J dropped 0; count of bases not matched to a gene: 14. The CDR3 is 18 residues long. The V gene's germline CDR1 is SGHNT and CDR2 YENEEA. This CDR3 is CASSLEVGGTFSYNEQFF. The CDR3 region has the DNA TGTGCCAGCAGTTTGGAAGTCGGGGGGACCTTCTCCTACAATGAGCAGTTCTTC.

The CDR3 is CASNTVYGYTF. CDR3 DNA sequence: TGTGCCAGTAATACGGTTTATGGCTACACCTTC. J is TRBJ1-2 and V is TRBV19; D is ambiguous. V was cut by 7 bases and J by 5 bases, with 8 bases left in between. CDR1 and CDR2 (germline): LNHDA, SQIVND (reference sequence). This CDR3 has 11 residues. The whole variable domain, remainder taken from reference TRBV19 and TRBJ1-2, is DGGITQSPKYLFRKEGQNVTLSCEQNLNHDAMYWYRQDPGQGLRLIYYSQIVNDFQKGDIAEGYSVSREKKESFPLTVTSAQKNPTAFYLCASNTVYGYTFGSGTRLTVV.

The chain recombines TRBV5-5 with TRBJ1-3; D is possibly TRBD1 (5 bases). The CDR3 runs 15 residues. Deletions cut 3 bases from V and 4 bases from J, with 14 bases between. Germline values: CDR1 SGHKS, CDR2 YYEKEE (reference sequence). CDR3 DNA sequence: TGTGCCAGCAGCTGGGGGGGAAGGGCCGGAAACACCATATATTTT. This sequence encodes CASSWGGRAGNTIYF.

The CDR3 loop is CASSEAPPVPEQFF. The CDR3 DNA sequence: TGTGCCAGCAGTGAAGCCCCCCCGGTCCCTGAGCAGTTCTTC. The chain combines TRBV2 with TRBJ2-1; D remains unclear. CDR3 length equals 14 residues. V lost 0 bases and J lost 9, with 12 bases in between. Germline CDR1 is SNHLY and CDR2 is FYNNEI.

The gene calls are TRBV11-3 and TRBJ2-5; the match to TRBD1 covers 8 bases. This CDR3 comprises 14 residues. Germline CDR1 is SGHNT and CDR2 is YENEEA. V lost 4 bases and J lost 5; bases outside the gene matches: 6. CDR3 bases: TGTGCCAGCAGCTCCAGACAGGGGAGTGAGACCCAGTACTTC. It yields the protein CASSSRQGSETQYF.

The J gene is TRBJ1-2, the V gene TRBV10-3; D remains unclear. CDR3 size: 15 residues. The V gene lost 4 bases and the J gene lost 4 bases, with 16 bases spanning the gap. Germline-derived CDR1 and CDR2 are ENHRY and SYGVKD. The CDR3 bases are TGTGCCATCAGTGGGAGTAATAGCGCTATCTATGGCTACACCTTC. Translating it yields CAISGSNSAIYGYTF.

The J gene is TRBJ2-7, the V gene TRBV6-5; 8 bases match TRBD2. Germline V lookup: CDR1 MNHEY, CDR2 SVGAGI. The J segment lost 2 bases and the V segment lost 9 bases, leaving 6 bases of the junction unmatched. CDR3 size: 13 residues. Here the CDR3 DNA reads TGTGCCAGTAAAGCGGGGGCCACCTACGAGCAGTACTTC. This encodes CASKAGATYEQYF.

This clone has only one observation. The chain carries TRBV19 and TRBJ2-1, with 7 bases lining up with TRBD2. The CDR3 runs 14 residues. V was clipped by 5 bases and J by 10 bases; unmatched bases: 11. Germline values: CDR1 LNHDA, CDR2 SQIVND (reference sequence). The CDR3 sequence is CASSFGGSPGEQFF. The CDR3, as DNA: TGTGCCAGTAGTTTCGGGGGGAGCCCGGGGGAGCAGTTCTTC.

This CDR3 is CASSARTGGSYEQYF. The DNA of the CDR3 is TGTGCCAGCAGCGCCCGGACAGGGGGATCCTACGAGCAGTACTTC. The chain combines TRBV2 with TRBJ2-7, with TRBD1 matching 10 bases. The CDR3 length is 15 residues. V trimming: 6 bases; J trimming: 1 base; junction bases outside the gene matches: 6. Germline assignment: CDR1 SNHLY and CDR2 FYNNEI.

A single count supports this clone. Other DNA variants within this sample encode the same CDR3. This rearrangement joins TRBV4-2 to TRBJ2-7, with 9 bases fitting TRBD1. After removal of 4 bases from V and 1 base from J, the junction contained 2 bases not matched to a gene. Looked up from germline, CDR1 is LGHNA and CDR2 is YNFKEQ. The CDR3 extends over 14 amino acids. The CDR3 is CASSRGQGSYEQYF. The CDR3 DNA sequence: TGTGCCAGCAGCCGCGGACAGGGGTCCTACGAGCAGTACTTC.

The gene calls are TRBV28 and TRBJ2-3; D gene ambiguous. Per germline, CDR1 MDHEN and CDR2 SYDVKM. With 4 bases removed from V and 5 bases from J, the gap between germline ends came to 19 bases. CDR3 length: 16 amino acids. The CDR3 protein is CASSSPAASAIDTQYF. The CDR3 nucleotides read TGTGCCAGCAGTTCGCCTGCGGCTTCGGCGATAGATACGCAGTATTTT.

V is TRBV4-1 and J is TRBJ1-5, with 7 bases aligning to TRBD1. Trimming took 5 bases from V and 4 from J; bases not matched to a gene: 11. The CDR3 is made up of 16 amino acids. Looked up from germline, CDR1 is MGHRA and CDR2 is YSYEKL. The CDR3 DNA reads TGCGCCAGCAGCAACACCCGCACAGGGGCTAATCAGCCCCAGCATTTT. It yields the protein CASSNTRTGANQPQHF.

As DNA, the CDR3 is TGTGCCAGCAGTTTGTCCGGGGGAGTCGAGGGCAATGAGCAGTTCTTC. Amino acids: CASSLSGGVEGNEQFF. The rearrangement joins TRBV11-2 to TRBJ2-1; D possibly corresponds to TRBD2 (6 bases). V was shortened by 6 bases and J by 6 bases, with 21 bases between the two germline ends. Germline V gene data show CDR1 as SGHAT and CDR2 as FQNNGV. The CDR3 is 16 residues long.

V is TRBV5-1 and J is TRBJ1-1; tentatively, D is TRBD1 (5 bases). The CDR3 is made up of 15 amino acids. Germline CDR1 and CDR2: SGHRS and YFSETQ. Trimming took 4 bases from V and 6 from J, leaving 19 bases between them. CDR3 in amino acids: CASSLRDPRSSEAFF. The CDR3 DNA is TGCGCCAGCAGCCTCAGGGATCCCCGTTCTTCTGAAGCTTTCTTT.

This sequence joins TRBV5-6 and TRBJ2-7, with TRBD1 matching 7 bases. From germline, CDR1 is SGHDT and CDR2 YYEEEE. Germline trimming cut 2 bases from V and 4 bases from J; bases unmatched to any gene: 3. This CDR3 comprises 13 residues. The CDR3 sequence is CASSFTGVYEQYF. DNA for the CDR3: TGTGCCAGCAGCTTTACAGGGGTGTACGAGCAGTACTTC.